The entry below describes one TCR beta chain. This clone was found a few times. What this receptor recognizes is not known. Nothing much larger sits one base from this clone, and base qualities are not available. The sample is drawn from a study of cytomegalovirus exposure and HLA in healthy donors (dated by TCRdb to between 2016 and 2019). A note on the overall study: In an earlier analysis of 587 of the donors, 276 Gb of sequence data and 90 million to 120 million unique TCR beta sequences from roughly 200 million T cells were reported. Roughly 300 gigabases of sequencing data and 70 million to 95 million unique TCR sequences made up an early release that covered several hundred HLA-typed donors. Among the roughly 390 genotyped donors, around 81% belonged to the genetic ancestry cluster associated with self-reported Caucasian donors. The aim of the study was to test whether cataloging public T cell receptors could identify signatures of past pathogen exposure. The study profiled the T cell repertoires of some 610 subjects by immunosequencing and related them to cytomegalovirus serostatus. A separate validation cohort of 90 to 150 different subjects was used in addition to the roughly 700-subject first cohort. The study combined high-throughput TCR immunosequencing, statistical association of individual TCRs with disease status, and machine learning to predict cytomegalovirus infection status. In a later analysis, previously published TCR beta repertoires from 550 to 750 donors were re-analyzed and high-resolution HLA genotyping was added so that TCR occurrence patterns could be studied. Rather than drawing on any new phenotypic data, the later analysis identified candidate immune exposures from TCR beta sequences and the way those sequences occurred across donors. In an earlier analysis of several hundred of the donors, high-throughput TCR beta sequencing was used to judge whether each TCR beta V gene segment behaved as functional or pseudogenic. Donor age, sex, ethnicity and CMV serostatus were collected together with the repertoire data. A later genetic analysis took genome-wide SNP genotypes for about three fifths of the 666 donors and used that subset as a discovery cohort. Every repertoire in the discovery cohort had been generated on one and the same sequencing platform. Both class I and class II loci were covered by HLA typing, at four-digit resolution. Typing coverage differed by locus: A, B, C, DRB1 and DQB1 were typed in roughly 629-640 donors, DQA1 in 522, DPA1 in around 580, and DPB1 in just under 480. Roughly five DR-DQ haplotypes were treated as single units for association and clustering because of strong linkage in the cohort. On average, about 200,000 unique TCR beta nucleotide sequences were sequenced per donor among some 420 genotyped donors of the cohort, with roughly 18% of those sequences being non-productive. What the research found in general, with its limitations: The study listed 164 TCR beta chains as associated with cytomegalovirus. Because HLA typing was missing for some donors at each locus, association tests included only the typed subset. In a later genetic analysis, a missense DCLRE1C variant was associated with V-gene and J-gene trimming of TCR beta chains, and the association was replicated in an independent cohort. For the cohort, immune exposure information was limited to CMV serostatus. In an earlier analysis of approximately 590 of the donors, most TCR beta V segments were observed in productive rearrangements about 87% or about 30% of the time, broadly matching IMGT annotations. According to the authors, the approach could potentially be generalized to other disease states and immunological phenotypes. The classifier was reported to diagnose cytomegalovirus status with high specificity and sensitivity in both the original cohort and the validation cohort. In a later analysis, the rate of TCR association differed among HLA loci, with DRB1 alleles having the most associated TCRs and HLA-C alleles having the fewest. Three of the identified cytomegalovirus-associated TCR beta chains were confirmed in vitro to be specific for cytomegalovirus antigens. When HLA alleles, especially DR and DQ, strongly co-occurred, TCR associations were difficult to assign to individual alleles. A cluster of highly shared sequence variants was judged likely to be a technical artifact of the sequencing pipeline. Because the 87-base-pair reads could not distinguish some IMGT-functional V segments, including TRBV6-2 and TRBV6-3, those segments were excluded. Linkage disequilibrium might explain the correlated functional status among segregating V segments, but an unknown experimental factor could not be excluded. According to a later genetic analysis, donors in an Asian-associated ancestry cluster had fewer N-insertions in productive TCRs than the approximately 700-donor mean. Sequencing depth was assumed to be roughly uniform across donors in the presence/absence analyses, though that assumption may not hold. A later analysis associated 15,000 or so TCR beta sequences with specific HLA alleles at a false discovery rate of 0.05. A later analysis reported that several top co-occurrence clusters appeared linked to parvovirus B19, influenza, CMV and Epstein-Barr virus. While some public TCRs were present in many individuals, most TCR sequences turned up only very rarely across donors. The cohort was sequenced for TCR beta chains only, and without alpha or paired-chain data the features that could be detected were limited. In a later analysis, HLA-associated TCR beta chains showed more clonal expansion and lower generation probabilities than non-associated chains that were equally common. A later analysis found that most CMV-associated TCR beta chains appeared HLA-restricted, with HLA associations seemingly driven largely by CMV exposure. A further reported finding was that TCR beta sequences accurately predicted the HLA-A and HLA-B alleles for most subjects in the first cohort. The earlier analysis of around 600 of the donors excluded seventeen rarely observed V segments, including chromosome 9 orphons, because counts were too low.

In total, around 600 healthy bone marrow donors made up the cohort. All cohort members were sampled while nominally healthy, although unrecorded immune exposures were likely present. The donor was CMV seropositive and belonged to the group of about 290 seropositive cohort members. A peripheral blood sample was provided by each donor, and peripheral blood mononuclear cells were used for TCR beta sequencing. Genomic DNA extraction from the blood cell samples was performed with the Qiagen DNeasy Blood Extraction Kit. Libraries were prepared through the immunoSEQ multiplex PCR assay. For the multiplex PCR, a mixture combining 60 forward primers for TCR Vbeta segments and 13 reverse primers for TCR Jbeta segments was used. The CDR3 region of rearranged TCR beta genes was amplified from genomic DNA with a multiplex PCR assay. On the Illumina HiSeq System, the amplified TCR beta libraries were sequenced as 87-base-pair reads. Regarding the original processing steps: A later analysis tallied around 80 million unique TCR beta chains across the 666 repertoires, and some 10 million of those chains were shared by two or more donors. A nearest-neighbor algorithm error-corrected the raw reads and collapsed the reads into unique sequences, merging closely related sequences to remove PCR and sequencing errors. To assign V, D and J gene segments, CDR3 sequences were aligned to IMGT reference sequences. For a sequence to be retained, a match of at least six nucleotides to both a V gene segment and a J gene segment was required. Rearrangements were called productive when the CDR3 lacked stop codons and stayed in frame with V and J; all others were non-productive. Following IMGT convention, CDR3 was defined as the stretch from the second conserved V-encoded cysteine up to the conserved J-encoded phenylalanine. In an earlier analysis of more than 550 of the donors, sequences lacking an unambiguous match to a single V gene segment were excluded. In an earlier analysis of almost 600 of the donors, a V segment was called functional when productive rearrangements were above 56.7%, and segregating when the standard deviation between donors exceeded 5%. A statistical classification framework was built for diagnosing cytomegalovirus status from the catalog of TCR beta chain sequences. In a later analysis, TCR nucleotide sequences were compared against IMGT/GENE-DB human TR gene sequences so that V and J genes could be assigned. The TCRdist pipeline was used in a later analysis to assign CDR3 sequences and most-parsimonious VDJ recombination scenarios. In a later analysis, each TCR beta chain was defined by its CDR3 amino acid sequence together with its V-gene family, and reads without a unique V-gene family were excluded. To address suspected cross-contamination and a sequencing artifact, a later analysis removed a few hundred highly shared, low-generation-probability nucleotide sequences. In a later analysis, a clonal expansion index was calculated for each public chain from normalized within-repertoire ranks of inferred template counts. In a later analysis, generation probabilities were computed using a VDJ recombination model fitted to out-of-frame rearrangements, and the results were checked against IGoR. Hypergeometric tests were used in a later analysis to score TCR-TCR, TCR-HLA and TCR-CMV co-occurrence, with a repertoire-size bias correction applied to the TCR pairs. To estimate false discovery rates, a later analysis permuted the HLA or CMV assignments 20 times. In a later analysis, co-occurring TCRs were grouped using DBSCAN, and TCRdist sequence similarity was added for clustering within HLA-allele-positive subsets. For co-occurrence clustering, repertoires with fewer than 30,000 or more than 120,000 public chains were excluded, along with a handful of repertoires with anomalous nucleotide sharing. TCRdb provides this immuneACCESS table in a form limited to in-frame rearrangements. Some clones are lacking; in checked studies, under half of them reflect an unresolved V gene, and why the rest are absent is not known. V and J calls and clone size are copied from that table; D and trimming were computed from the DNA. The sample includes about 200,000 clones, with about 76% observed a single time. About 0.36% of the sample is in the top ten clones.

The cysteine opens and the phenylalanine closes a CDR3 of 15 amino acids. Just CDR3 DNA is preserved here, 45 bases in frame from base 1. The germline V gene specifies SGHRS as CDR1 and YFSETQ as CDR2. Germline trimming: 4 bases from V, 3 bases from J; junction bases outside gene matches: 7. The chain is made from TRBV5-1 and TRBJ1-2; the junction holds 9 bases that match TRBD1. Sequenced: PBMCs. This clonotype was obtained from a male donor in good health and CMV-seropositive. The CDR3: CASSNRTGAYYGYTF. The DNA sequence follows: TGCGCCAGCAGCAACAGGACAGGGGCTTACTATGGCTACACCTTC.